A single sample is the source of the 25 T cell receptor beta chains below, sequenced in a study of shared T cell receptors in the human thymus. The table came from immunoSEQ multiplex PCR; TCRdb's copy has only in-frame clones and leaves some out. The sample includes over 450,000 clones, 75% to 80% of them seen just once. The same specimen was also included in a second study, on human thymus T cells.

Input material: thymocytes. These receptors were collected from a boy less than two years old with a congenital heart defect.

V usage is TRBV29-1 and J usage is TRBJ2-1, with TRBD1 matching over 8 bases. The V gene's germline CDR1 is SQVTM and CDR2 ANQGSEA. V lost 8 bases and J lost 2; bases outside the gene matches: 20. This CDR3 region has 18 residues. The CDR3 spells CSPSMAGGPKNPYNEQFF. In DNA, the CDR3 is TGCAGCCCCTCCATGGCAGGGGGCCCCAAAAACCCCTACAATGAGCAGTTCTTC.

The CDR3, as DNA: TGCGCCAGCAGCCAAGATTCAGAAGCGGGAGACTACAATGAGCAGTTCTTC. It encodes CASSQDSEAGDYNEQFF. V and J are TRBV4-3 and TRBJ2-1; 8 nucleotides align to TRBD2. The CDR3 is 17 residues long. CDR1 and CDR2 from the germline V gene are LGHNA and YSLEER. V gave up 0 bases and J gave up 3 bases; unmatched junction bases: 7.

The chain couples TRBV10-3 to TRBJ2-4; 9 nucleotides align to TRBD2. The CDR3 runs to 14 residues. The germline V gene has CDR1 ENHRY and CDR2 SYGVKD. The junction had 4 bases not matched to a gene; V was cut back by 4 bases and J by 6 bases. The CDR3 coding sequence is TGTGCCATCAGTGGGGCGGGAGGGCGAAACATTCAGTACTTC. Translated, it gives CAISGAGGRNIQYF.

This clone appeared once. This chain joins TRBV20-1 and TRBJ2-5; D gene uncertain. Trimming stripped 7 bases from V and 4 bases from J, with 7 bases between. The CDR3 is 10 amino acids. CDR1 is DFQATT, CDR2 SNEGSKA, per germline (reference sequence). As DNA, the CDR3 is TGCAGTGTGTTTAGAGAGACCCAGTACTTC. Translating it yields CSVFRETQYF.

This clone was counted a single time. The rearrangement joins TRBV28 to TRBJ2-5, with 8 bases lining up with TRBD1. The trim removed 6 bases at V and 4 bases at J, leaving 7 bases unmatched. Germline assignment: CDR1 MDHEN and CDR2 SYDVKM. The CDR3 loop spans 14 amino acids. Here the CDR3 reads CASRPPQGGETQYF. The DNA for the CDR3 is TGTGCCAGCAGACCCCCACAGGGGGGAGAGACCCAGTACTTC.

The rearrangement joins TRBV19 to TRBJ2-3; maybe TRBD2 (7 bases). Trimming removed 3 bases from V and 1 base from J, with 14 bases in between. The CDR3 length is 16 residues. CDR1 is LNHDA, CDR2 SQIVND, per germline (reference sequence). The DNA for the CDR3 is TGTGCCAGTAGTATGGATCGCGGGGGCGGCACAGATACGCAGTATTTT. It encodes CASSMDRGGGTDTQYF.

This chain joins TRBV10-3 and TRBJ1-1; D remains unclear. The CDR3 is 13 amino acids. Trimming stripped 4 bases from V and 1 base from J, with 7 bases between. Per the germline V gene, CDR1 is ENHRY and CDR2 is SYGVKD. CDR3 sequence (DNA): TGTGCCATCAGTGTCGCGGAGAACACTGAAGCTTTCTTT. Its protein is CAISVAENTEAFF.

V is TRBV23-1 and J is TRBJ2-1, with TRBD1 matching over 7 bases. TRBV23-1 has ORF status, its function being uncertain. The CDR3 has 15 residues. Germline trimming cut 4 bases from V and 10 bases from J; bases unmatched to any gene: 13. CDR3 DNA sequence: TGCGCCAGCAGTCGGGAAGCGCACACCAGGGGGGAGCAGTTCTTC. As protein: CASSREAHTRGEQFF.

The J gene is TRBJ2-2, the V gene TRBV5-1; 7 bases fit TRBD1. There are 16 residues in the CDR3. Trimming cost V 3 bases and J 4 bases; bases outside gene matches: 9. Germline V gene lookup returns CDR1 SGHRS and CDR2 YFSETQ. This CDR3 is CASSSTGVSTTGELFF. DNA of the CDR3: TGCGCCAGCAGCTCAACAGGGGTTAGTACCACCGGGGAGCTGTTTTTT. Full variable domain (remainder filled in from reference TRBV5-1 and TRBJ2-2): KAGVTQTPRYLIKTRGQQVTLSCSPISGHRSVSWYQQTPGQGLQFLFEYFSETQRNKGNFPGRFSGRQFSNSRSEMNVSTLELGDSALYLCASSSTGVSTTGELFFGEGSRLTVL.

This clone was recorded once. The chain employs TRBV4-1 and TRBJ1-2; 8 nucleotides align to TRBD1. Germline V lookup: CDR1 MGHRA, CDR2 YSYEKL. This CDR3 contains 13 residues. V lost 10 bases, J lost 8 bases, and 12 bases stayed unmatched. CDR3 bases: TGCGCCATCCCAGGGGGCCTCTTGGGCGGCTACACCTTC. This encodes CAIPGGLLGGYTF.

The rearrangement uses TRBV4-3 and TRBJ2-3; TRBD2 agrees at 8 bases. The CDR3 loop spans 17 amino acids. Germline-derived CDR1 and CDR2 are LGHNA and YSLEER. V lost 0 bases to trimming and J lost 6 bases; unmatched junction nucleotides: 11. CDR3 sequence: CASSQDITSGENDTQYF. CDR3 bases: TGCGCCAGCAGCCAAGATATAACTAGCGGTGAGAATGATACGCAGTATTTT.

This chain joins TRBV4-2 and TRBJ2-3; 8 bases line up with TRBD2. V lost 1 base to trimming and J lost 0 bases; unmatched junction nucleotides: 3. CDR1 and CDR2 from the germline V gene are LGHNA and YNFKEQ. The CDR3 is made up of 16 amino acids. The CDR3 nucleotides are TGTGCCAGCAGCCAAGTCCCGGGAGGGAGCACAGATACGCAGTATTTT. Amino acid sequence: CASSQVPGGSTDTQYF.

The rearrangement uses TRBV5-5 and TRBJ1-2; D perhaps matches TRBD1 (5 bases). V dropped 4 bases and J dropped 0 bases, with 16 bases sitting between them. Germline values: CDR1 SGHKS, CDR2 YYEKEE (reference sequence). This CDR3 has 16 residues. The CDR3 nucleotides are TGTGCCAGCAGCCCATTTGGTGAAGGGGCTAACTATGGCTACACCTTC. Encoded protein: CASSPFGEGANYGYTF.

V gene TRBV4-1 combines with J gene TRBJ2-7; 10 nucleotides align to TRBD2. The CDR3 is 14 residues long. Germline loops: CDR1 MGHRA, CDR2 YSYEKL. V shed 1 base and J 6 bases; nucleotides not matched to a gene: 3. Here the CDR3 DNA reads TGCGCCAGCAGCCAAGTTCTAGCGGGAGTCGAGCAGTACTTC. This gives the protein CASSQVLAGVEQYF.

The genes are TRBV19 and TRBJ2-7, with 8 positions matching TRBD2. The CDR3 extends over 13 amino acids. The germline V gene has CDR1 LNHDA and CDR2 SQIVND (reference sequence). V gave up 5 bases and J gave up 7 bases; unmatched junction bases: 7. CDR3 coding DNA: TGTGCCAGTAGTGGGCGGGGGGCCCTTGAGCAGTACTTC. This codes for CASSGRGALEQYF.

This rearrangement joins TRBV4-3 to TRBJ2-7; possible D gene TRBD2, 6 bases. V lost 0 bases and J lost 2, with 14 bases in between. The germline V gene has CDR1 LGHNA and CDR2 YSLEER. The CDR3 extends over 16 amino acids. In DNA, the CDR3 is TGCGCCAGCAGCCAAGATGAAGCGGGCCTTGCCTACGAGCAGTACTTC. Its translation is CASSQDEAGLAYEQYF.

This clone showed up just once. V gene TRBV15 combines with J gene TRBJ2-1; TRBD1 aligns across 8 bases. The CDR3 runs 17 residues. V dropped 3 bases and J dropped 0; count of bases not matched to a gene: 7. The germline V gene has CDR1 LNHNV and CDR2 YYDKDF (reference sequence). The CDR3 region has the DNA TGTGCCACCAGCAGGGGCGGGACAGGACGCTCCTACAATGAGCAGTTCTTC. Protein: CATSRGGTGRSYNEQFF.

This clone was counted a few times. V and J are TRBV19 and TRBJ1-4; TRBD1 agrees at 7 bases. V lost 8 bases, J lost 6 bases, and 12 bases stayed unmatched. From germline, CDR1 is LNHDA and CDR2 SQIVND (reference sequence). This CDR3 spans 15 amino acids. The CDR3 loop is CASCREAGTDEKLFF. In DNA, the CDR3 is TGTGCCAGTTGCCGAGAGGCCGGGACAGATGAAAAACTGTTTTTT. Based on the CDR3 plus reference TRBV19 and TRBJ1-4, the full variable domain is DGGITQSPKYLFRKEGQNVTLSCEQNLNHDAMYWYRQDPGQGLRLIYYSQIVNDFQKGDIAEGYSVSREKKESFPLTVTSAQKNPTAFYLCASCREAGTDEKLFFGSGTQLSVL.

J is TRBJ2-2 and V is TRBV29-1, with D possibly matching TRBD1 (5 bases). The germline gives CDR1 SQVTM, CDR2 ANQGSEA. V dropped 6 bases and J dropped 5 bases, with 19 bases sitting between them. The CDR3 covers 15 residues. This CDR3 is CSVTQGRRVTGELFF. As DNA, the CDR3 is TGCAGCGTGACCCAGGGTAGGAGAGTGACCGGGGAGCTGTTTTTT.

This chain's CDR3 is CTSGGDSYNEQFF. The CDR3 DNA reads TGCACCTCGGGGGGGGACTCCTACAATGAGCAGTTCTTC. The V call is TRBV29-1, the J call TRBJ2-1, with 8 bases aligning to TRBD2. The germline V gene encodes CDR1 SQVTM and CDR2 ANQGSEA. This CDR3 has 13 amino acids.

The CDR3 sequence is CASSLIDEQFF. Here the CDR3 DNA reads TGTGCCAGCAGCTTGATCGATGAGCAGTTCTTC. V and J are TRBV5-4 and TRBJ2-1; D remains unclear. The germline gives CDR1 SGHNT, CDR2 YYREEE (reference sequence). The CDR3 has 11 amino acids. V was cut by 1 base and J by 8 bases, with 4 bases left in between.

J is TRBJ2-1 and V is TRBV5-4, with TRBD1 matching 8 bases. J lost 9 bases, V lost 3 bases, and 8 bases had no gene match. The CDR3 is 14 amino acids. Germline assignment: CDR1 SGHNT and CDR2 YYREEE (reference sequence). This CDR3 reads CASSSDREDAEQFF. Written as DNA, the CDR3 is TGTGCCAGCAGCTCGGACAGGGAGGATGCTGAGCAGTTCTTC. The full variable domain, rest sourced from reference TRBV5-4 and TRBJ2-1, is ETGVTQSPTHLIKTRGQQVTLRCSSQSGHNTVSWYQQALGQGPQFIFQYYREEENGRGNFPPRFSGLQFPNYSSELNVNALELDDSALYLCASSSDREDAEQFFGPGTRLTVL.

This clone appeared a single time. This rearrangement joins TRBV28 to TRBJ2-2, with 7 bases matching TRBD1. This CDR3 has 17 amino acids. V lost 2 bases and J lost 3; bases outside the gene matches: 9. From germline, CDR1 is MDHEN and CDR2 SYDVKM. The CDR3 spells CASSLQWAGGDTGELFF. The CDR3 nucleotides read TGTGCCAGCAGTTTACAGTGGGCAGGGGGTGACACCGGGGAGCTGTTTTTT.

The rearrangement joins TRBV19 to TRBJ1-1, with D maybe TRBD1 (5 bases). From germline, CDR1 is LNHDA and CDR2 SQIVND (reference sequence). The CDR3 contains 15 residues. The V gene lost 3 bases and the J gene lost 1 base, with 12 bases spanning the gap. For the CDR3, the DNA is TGTGCCAGTAGTATCCTGGACACCCCGAACACTGAAGCTTTCTTT. Protein product: CASSILDTPNTEAFF.

The chain has TRBV4-3 and TRBJ2-3, with D unclear. This CDR3 has 17 amino acids. Looked up from germline, CDR1 is LGHNA and CDR2 is YSLEER. V lost 3 bases, J lost 0 bases, and 16 bases lay in between. The CDR3 here is CASSQPRTGQSTDTQYF. In nucleotides, the CDR3 is TGCGCCAGCAGCCAGCCCCGAACGGGTCAAAGCACAGATACGCAGTATTTT.